This entry lists 25 T cell receptor beta chains sequenced from one sample in a study of T-cell reconstitution after alpha-beta-depleted transplantation in children. During its preparation, the TCRbeta library received unique molecular identifiers. A single record per CDR3 protein comes from TCRdb applying MiXCR to the PCR reads. Altogether under 60,000 distinct CDR3 sequences are present, more than 5% being singletons, with the ten largest covering over 30%. The material was PBMCs, mostly from graft donor cells, obtained 60 days after TCRalphabeta/CD19-depleted stem cell transplant. These receptor sequences come from a female patient between 2 and 15 years old who had a stem cell transplant for aplastic anemia, so the T cells may come from the graft donor.

This clonotype was picked up many times. This chain connects TRBV7-2 to TRBJ2-5; TRBD1 agrees at 7 bases. Germline CDR1 and CDR2: SGHTA and FQGNSA. The CDR3 runs 17 residues. J was trimmed by 2 bases and V by 0 bases; bases with no gene match: 9. For the CDR3, the DNA is TGTGCCAGCAGCTTAGCGATCAGACAGGGAAGGCAAGAGACCCAGTACTTC. Its protein is CASSLAIRQGRQETQYF. Combining the CDR3 with reference TRBV7-2 and TRBJ2-5 gives the whole variable domain GAGVSQSPSNKVTEKGKDVELRCDPISGHTALYWYRQSLGQGLEFLIYFQGNSAPDKSGLPSDRFSAERTGGSVSTLTIQRTQQEDSAVYLCASSLAIRQGRQETQYFGPGTRLLVL.

Many counts were recorded for this clonotype. The V gene is TRBV13, the J gene TRBJ2-1; D gene ambiguous. V was trimmed by 0 bases and J by 4 bases, leaving 10 bases between them. In germline, CDR1 is PRHDT, CDR2 FYEKMQ (reference sequence). The CDR3 is made up of 15 amino acids. This CDR3 reads CASSLGLGSYNEQFF. In nucleotides, the CDR3 is TGTGCCAGCAGCTTAGGCCTGGGTAGTTACAATGAGCAGTTCTTC.

V gene TRBV5-1 combines with J gene TRBJ2-3; no firm D call. CDR3 length equals 13 residues. Germline CDR1 reads SGHRS; CDR2 reads YFSETQ. V lost 4 bases, J lost 8 bases, and 14 bases lay in between. CDR3 nucleotides: TGCGCCAGCAGCGTACTCCGTCCGGGTACGCAGTATTTT. It encodes CASSVLRPGTQYF.

This clonotype was seen ten or more times. The chain has TRBV12-3 or TRBV12-4 and TRBJ2-3; tentatively, D is TRBD2 (6 bases). CDR3 size: 16 residues. V lost 4 bases, J lost 2 bases, and 16 bases lay in between. In DNA, the CDR3 is TGTGCCAGCAGTTCTCGACCGGGACTCACCACAGATACGCAGTATTTT. Translated: CASSSRPGLTTDTQYF.

This clonotype has ten or more counts. This rearrangement joins TRBV12-3 or TRBV12-4 to TRBJ2-4; 11 nucleotides line up with TRBD2. The CDR3 is made up of 17 amino acids. The J segment lost 0 bases and the V segment lost 4 bases, leaving 5 bases of the junction unmatched. The CDR3 protein is CASSYLAGGLAKNIQYF. The DNA of the CDR3 is TGTGCCAGCAGTTATCTAGCGGGGGGACTAGCCAAAAACATTCAGTACTTC.

This clonotype occurred many times. The chain is built from TRBV20-1 and TRBJ2-3, with 10 bases that match TRBD2. This CDR3 has 13 residues. From germline, CDR1 is DFQATT and CDR2 SNEGSKA (reference sequence). The CDR3 sequence is CSPTGLAPDTQYF. The CDR3 coding sequence is TGCAGCCCTACGGGACTAGCGCCAGATACGCAGTATTTT.

This clonotype came up many times. This chain uses TRBV5-1 with TRBJ1-6; D gene ambiguous. The CDR3 has 13 residues. V was cut by 2 bases and J by 7 bases, with 7 bases left in between. Germline assignment: CDR1 SGHRS and CDR2 YFSETQ. The CDR3 DNA follows: TGCGCCAGCAGCTTAACGGGGAATTCACCCCTCCACTTT. This sequence encodes CASSLTGNSPLHF.

This clonotype has a count of ten or more. The chain employs TRBV12-3 or TRBV12-4 and TRBJ2-3, with D tentatively TRBD1 (5 bases). The CDR3 runs to 14 residues. V was clipped by 4 bases and J by 5 bases, with 13 bases between them. This CDR3 reads CASSSRTLRDTQYF. In DNA form, the CDR3 reads TGTGCCAGCAGTTCAAGGACATTACGAGATACGCAGTATTTT.

V is TRBV3-1 and J is TRBJ2-7; the match to TRBD2 covers 9 bases. The CDR3 is made up of 14 amino acids. The ends lost 3 bases at V and 7 bases at J; junction bases unmatched: 7. Per germline, CDR1 LGHDT and CDR2 YNNKEL (reference sequence). The CDR3 region is CASSQRAGGGEQYF. In DNA form, the CDR3 reads TGTGCCAGCAGCCAGCGAGCGGGAGGCGGGGAGCAGTACTTC.

This clonotype was counted many times. The chain carries TRBV4-2 and TRBJ2-3, with 11 positions matching TRBD2. Germline V gene sequence: CDR1 LGHNA, CDR2 YNFKEQ. The CDR3 sequence is 17 residues long. Germline trimming cut 0 bases from V and 2 bases from J; bases unmatched to any gene: 4. CDR3 DNA sequence: TGTGCCAGCAGCCAAGAGGGACTAGCGGCCGACACAGATACGCAGTATTTT. This translates into CASSQEGLAADTDTQYF.

Ten or more counts support this clonotype. V is TRBV4-2 and J is TRBJ1-6; the D gene is possibly TRBD1 (5 bases). Trimming stripped 1 base from V and 6 bases from J, with 13 bases between. Germline V gene data show CDR1 as LGHNA and CDR2 as YNFKEQ. The CDR3 is 16 residues long. The CDR3 nucleotides are TGTGCCAGCAGCCAAGCCATCCAGGGAATTAATTCACCCCTCCACTTT. Amino acid sequence: CASSQAIQGINSPLHF.

This clonotype was counted many times. J is TRBJ1-5 and V is TRBV12-3 or TRBV12-4, with D uncertain. This CDR3 is 13 amino acids long. The V and J ends lost 6 bases and 7 bases respectively, with 13 bases between them. Written as DNA, the CDR3 is TGTGCCAGCAGCTTGGCCTCGCGGCAGCCCCAGCATTTT. Its protein is CASSLASRQPQHF.

This clonotype was found many times. The rearrangement links TRBV7-6 to TRBJ2-3, with D uncertain. The V gene lost 5 bases and the J gene lost 0 bases, with 9 bases spanning the gap. Germline V gives CDR1 SGHVS, CDR2 FNYEAQ. The CDR3 length is 14 residues. CDR3 nucleotides: TGTGCCAGCAGCCCTAGTCCTAGCACAGATACGCAGTATTTT. It specifies CASSPSPSTDTQYF.

This clonotype was picked up many times. V usage is TRBV15 and J usage is TRBJ2-5; 11 bases agree with TRBD2. The CDR3 loop spans 18 amino acids. The V segment lost 0 bases and the J segment 2 bases; nucleotides outside the gene matches: 8. The germline V gene encodes CDR1 LNHNV and CDR2 YYDKDF (reference sequence). In nucleotides, the CDR3 is TGTGCCACCAGCAGAGATCGGCCAGGACTAGCGGGTCAAGAGACCCAGTACTTC. The encoded protein is CATSRDRPGLAGQETQYF.

The chain couples TRBV3-1 to TRBJ1-6; TRBD1 might be the D (6 bases). Trimming took 3 bases from V and 7 from J, leaving 16 bases between them. The V gene's germline CDR1 is LGHDT and CDR2 YNNKEL (reference sequence). CDR3 size: 16 residues. The CDR3 protein is CASSQGAAGWNSPLHF. The CDR3 DNA follows: TGTGCCAGCAGCCAGGGGGCCGCAGGGTGGAATTCACCCCTCCACTTT.

This sequence joins TRBV5-1 and TRBJ1-1; the D gene is possibly TRBD1 (5 bases). Trimming left V 1 base short and J 5 bases short, with 18 bases between. Germline-derived CDR1 and CDR2 are SGHRS and YFSETQ. This CDR3 contains 16 residues. The CDR3 DNA sequence: TGCGCCAGCAGCTTGTTCCGAGGGGCGCGGAATACTGAAGCTTTCTTT. Encoded protein: CASSLFRGARNTEAFF.

This clonotype was seen a handful of times. This sequence joins TRBV28 and TRBJ2-5, with D unclear. CDR3 size: 14 residues. The germline gives CDR1 MDHEN, CDR2 SYDVKM. V dropped 8 bases and J dropped 1 base, with 14 bases sitting between them. The CDR3 sequence: CASFPFGLQETQYF. In DNA form, the CDR3 reads TGTGCCAGCTTCCCTTTCGGGCTCCAAGAGACCCAGTACTTC.

This clonotype was recorded many times. The V call is TRBV20-1, the J call TRBJ1-4; TRBD1 might be the D (6 bases). The germline gives CDR1 DFQATT, CDR2 SNEGSKA (reference sequence). This CDR3 contains 14 residues. Trimming shortened V by 0 bases and J by 6 bases, and 11 bases separated the two germline ends. CDR3 nucleotide sequence: TGCAGTGCTAGAGATCTCGCAGGGGATGAAAAACTGTTTTTT. Translated, it gives CSARDLAGDEKLFF.

Many counts were recorded for this clonotype. V usage is TRBV27 and J usage is TRBJ2-7, with 10 bases matching TRBD2. The CDR3 loop spans 14 amino acids. Germline V gene sequence: CDR1 MNHEY, CDR2 SMNVEV (reference sequence). Trimming cost V 10 bases and J 3 bases; bases outside gene matches: 9. CDR3 DNA sequence: TGTGCCACCCCGGGGGCTAGCGGGAGCTACGAGCAGTACTTC. It yields the protein CATPGASGSYEQYF.

In its sample, this clonotype is medium-sized (0.01 to 0.1%). CDR3 residues: CASNDQTEQFF. The CDR3 DNA sequence: TGTGCCAGCAACGACCAGACTGAGCAGTTCTTC. The chain uses TRBV5-6 and TRBJ2-1; D call uncertain. Germline V CDR1 and CDR2: SGHDT, YYEEEE. The CDR3 spans 11 residues. With 6 bases removed from V and 9 bases from J, the gap between germline ends came to 10 bases.

This clonotype was picked up a small number of times. The chain employs TRBV28 and TRBJ2-3; 8 bases agree with TRBD2. After removal of 1 base from V and 14 bases from J, the junction contained 5 bases not matched to a gene. This CDR3 spans 12 amino acids. Germline loops: CDR1 MDHEN, CDR2 SYDVKM. The CDR3 reads CASSLFGGGLYF. The DNA for the CDR3 is TGTGCCAGCAGTTTATTCGGGGGGGGTCTGTATTTT.

The rearrangement joins TRBV15 to TRBJ2-1; 8 bases map to TRBD2. There are 15 residues in the CDR3. The ends lost 4 bases at V and 4 bases at J; junction bases unmatched: 6. The V gene's germline CDR1 is LNHNV and CDR2 YYDKDF (reference sequence). CDR3 coding DNA: TGTGCCACCAGCAAGGGGGAGCGGGGGTACAATGAGCAGTTCTTC. This sequence encodes CATSKGERGYNEQFF.

This clonotype is medium-sized by share. CDR3 nucleotides: TGTGCCAGCACCAACTTGGGACAGGGGACCCAGCCCCAGCATTTT. This codes for CASTNLGQGTQPQHF. This chain joins TRBV12-3 or TRBV12-4 and TRBJ1-5; 10 bases are a match to TRBD1. This CDR3 region has 15 residues. Germline trimming cut 7 bases from V and 7 bases from J; bases unmatched to any gene: 10.

The chain is built from TRBV3-1 and TRBJ1-6, with 8 bases lining up with TRBD1. V lost 5 bases to trimming and J lost 10 bases; unmatched junction nucleotides: 10. Germline V CDR1 and CDR2: LGHDT, YNNKEL (reference sequence). CDR3 size: 15 residues. The CDR3 DNA sequence: TGTGCCAGCAGCTCTTACCCCAGGGGGCACTCACCCCTCCACTTT. Protein sequence: CASSSYPRGHSPLHF. The full variable domain, rest sourced from reference TRBV3-1 and TRBJ1-6, is DTAVSQTPKYLVTQMGNDKSIKCEQNLGHDTMYWYKQDSKKFLKIMFSYNNKELIINETVPNRFSPKSPDKAHLNLHINSLELGDSAVYFCASSSYPRGHSPLHFGNGTRLTVT.

This chain joins TRBV29-1 and TRBJ2-4, with 7 bases matching TRBD2. CDR1 is SQVTM, CDR2 ANQGSEA, per germline. Germline trimming cut 3 bases from V and 1 base from J; bases unmatched to any gene: 6. The CDR3 totals 15 residues. The CDR3 here is CSVDGIGGAKNIQYF. Written as DNA, the CDR3 is TGCAGCGTTGATGGGATCGGGGGGGCCAAAAACATTCAGTACTTC.